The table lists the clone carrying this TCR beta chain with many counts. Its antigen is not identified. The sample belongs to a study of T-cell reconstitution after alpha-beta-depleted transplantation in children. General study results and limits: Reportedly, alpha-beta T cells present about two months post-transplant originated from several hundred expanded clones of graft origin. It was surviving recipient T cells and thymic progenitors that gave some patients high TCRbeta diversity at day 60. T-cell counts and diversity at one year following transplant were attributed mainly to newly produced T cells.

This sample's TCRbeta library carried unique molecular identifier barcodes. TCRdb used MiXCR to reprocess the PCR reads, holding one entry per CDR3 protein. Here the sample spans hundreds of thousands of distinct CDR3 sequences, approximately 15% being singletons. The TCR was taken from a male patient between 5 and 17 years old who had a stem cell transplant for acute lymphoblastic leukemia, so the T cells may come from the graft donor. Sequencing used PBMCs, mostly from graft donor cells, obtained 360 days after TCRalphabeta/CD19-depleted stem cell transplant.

The CDR3 reads CSAREPGLVRYEQYF. The CDR3 DNA follows: TGCAGTGCTAGAGAACCGGGACTAGTGAGATACGAGCAGTACTTC. The rearrangement links TRBV20-1 to TRBJ2-7; 8 bases align to TRBD2. V was clipped by 0 bases and J by 4 bases; unmatched bases: 8. This CDR3 comprises 15 residues. Germline V gene data show CDR1 as DFQATT and CDR2 as SNEGSKA (reference sequence).